The 17 T cell receptor beta chains listed next were all sequenced from one sample in a study of CD8 T cells in ankylosing spondylitis. Study-wide results and limits: Blood of patients with ankylosing spondylitis appeared to be characterized by a TCR beta motif of several highly homologous variants.

Which antigens these TCRs recognize remains unknown. TCRdb processed the 5' RACE reads anew with MiXCR; each CDR3 protein has one entry. The sample yields 500,000 or so distinct CDR3 sequences, about 5.4% seen once. Sequenced input: blood, either unsorted or a sorted T cell fraction (not recorded which). The receptors here all came from a male donor with ankylosing spondylitis.

This clonotype was detected only a few times. The V and J genes are TRBV3-1 and TRBJ1-3; D is undetermined. The CDR3 runs 13 residues. Trimming took 7 bases from V and 0 from J, leaving 7 bases between them. Germline-derived CDR1 and CDR2 are LGHDT and YNNKEL (reference sequence). CDR3 coding DNA: TGTGCCAGCACTACGTTCTCTGGAAACACCATATATTTT. Translated: CASTTFSGNTIYF.

This clonotype showed up many times. The J gene is TRBJ2-5, the V gene TRBV5-4; D is unresolved. The CDR3 runs 13 residues. Trimming took 0 bases from V and 2 from J, leaving 5 bases between them. The germline CDR1 and CDR2 sequences are SGHNT and YYREEE (reference sequence). DNA for the CDR3: TGTGCCAGCAGCTTGGAACCTCAAGAGACCCAGTACTTC. It specifies CASSLEPQETQYF.

In its sample, this clonotype was seen a few times. The CDR3 region has the DNA TGCGCCAGCAGCTTTAGGACAGGGAGCACCTACGAGCAGTACTTC. Protein sequence: CASSFRTGSTYEQYF. This chain links TRBV5-1 with TRBJ2-7; 8 bases are a match to TRBD1. Germline V gene data show CDR1 as SGHRS and CDR2 as YFSETQ. J was trimmed by 2 bases and V by 2 bases; bases with no gene match: 6. CDR3 length: 15 amino acids.

This clonotype was recorded at least ten times. The J gene is TRBJ2-1, the V gene TRBV20-1, with D unresolved. Between the trimmed V and J ends, which lost 2 bases and 1 base, there was a span of 12 bases. The CDR3 runs 15 residues. Germline V lookup: CDR1 DFQATT, CDR2 SNEGSKA (reference sequence). DNA of the CDR3: TGCAGTGCTAGACCTGCGGCCGTATCCTACAATGAGCAGTTCTTC. Residues: CSARPAAVSYNEQFF.

This clonotype was observed many times. The chain has TRBV13 and TRBJ1-2; D not resolved. Germline V gene data show CDR1 as PRHDT and CDR2 as FYEKMQ (reference sequence). CDR3 size: 17 residues. Deletions cut 5 bases from V and 2 bases from J, with 21 bases between. The CDR3 protein is CASSRAQRTAENYGYTF. CDR3 nucleotide sequence: TGTGCCAGCAGCCGGGCCCAGCGGACGGCTGAGAACTATGGCTACACCTTC.

This clonotype was recorded at least ten times. The chain links TRBV29-1 to TRBJ2-7; D ambiguous. Germline CDR1 is SQVTM and CDR2 is ANQGSEA. The CDR3 runs 11 residues. The V gene lost 6 bases and the J gene lost 3 bases, with 9 bases spanning the gap. The CDR3 loop is CSVPGDYEQYF. The CDR3 DNA reads as TGCAGCGTCCCTGGGGACTACGAGCAGTACTTC.

V usage is TRBV21-1 and J usage is TRBJ2-4; no check of the table's D call, TRBD2, against the DNA was made. TRBV21-1 is deemed a pseudogene. The CDR3 has 16 residues. As DNA, the CDR3 is TGTGCCAGCAGCTCTCGTGGCGGGAGCGCCAAAAACATTCAGTACTTC. Translated: CASSSRGGSAKNIQYF.

This clonotype was seen repeatedly, ten times or more. The chain links TRBV28 to TRBJ2-7; D unresolved. The CDR3 extends over 14 amino acids. CDR1 and CDR2 from the germline V gene are MDHEN and SYDVKM. V was clipped by 8 bases and J by 4 bases, with 18 bases between them. The CDR3 DNA follows: TGTGCCAGCCGAAGTCCGGGTTTTCGATACGAGCAGTACTTC. As protein: CASRSPGFRYEQYF.

This clonotype was observed many times. The chain joins TRBV4-3 to TRBJ1-2; 8 bases agree with TRBD1. The CDR3 sequence is 15 residues long. V dropped 2 bases and J dropped 4; count of bases not matched to a gene: 6. CDR1 and CDR2 (germline): LGHNA, YSLEER. In nucleotides, the CDR3 is TGCGCCAGCAGCCAATCCCGGACAGGGCTCTATGGCTACACCTTC. As protein: CASSQSRTGLYGYTF.

The sample holds a few counts of this clonotype. Given a much more abundant clone one base away, this may be a read error. The V gene is TRBV2, the J gene TRBJ2-1; no firm D call. Germline V gene sequence: CDR1 SNHLY, CDR2 FYNNEI. This CDR3 is 14 amino acids long. The V and J ends lost 7 bases and 0 bases respectively, with 10 bases between them. DNA of the CDR3: TGTGCCAGCATGGGCGGCCGCTCCTACAATGAGCAGTTCTTC. Amino acid sequence: CASMGGRSYNEQFF.

This clonotype came up a few times. The V call is TRBV7-8, the J call TRBJ2-2; 8 nucleotides align to TRBD1. J was trimmed by 6 bases and V by 5 bases; bases with no gene match: 11. The CDR3 has 16 amino acids. The germline V gene has CDR1 SGHVS and CDR2 FQNEAQ. The CDR3 sequence is CASSTDRESVAGELFF. The CDR3 bases are TGTGCCAGCAGCACGGACAGGGAATCTGTTGCCGGGGAGCTGTTTTTT. Filled out from reference TRBV7-8 and TRBJ2-2, the complete variable domain reads GAGVSQSPRYKVAKRGQDVALRCDPISGHVSLFWYQQALGQGPEFLTYFQNEAQLDKSGLPSDRFFAERPEGSVSTLKIQRTQQEDSAVYLCASSTDRESVAGELFFGEGSRLTVL.

In this sample, this clonotype turned up many times. The rearrangement joins TRBV7-8 to TRBJ1-6; perhaps TRBD1 as D (5 bases). CDR1 and CDR2 (germline): SGHVS, FQNEAQ. The CDR3 covers 15 residues. V was cut by 1 base and J by 8 bases, with 12 bases left in between. In nucleotides, the CDR3 is TGTGCCAGCAGCTTAGTGGGACGGGACGATTCACCCCTCCACTTT. It yields the protein CASSLVGRDDSPLHF. Looking up the rest from reference TRBV7-8 and TRBJ1-6 gives the full variable domain: GAGVSQSPRYKVAKRGQDVALRCDPISGHVSLFWYQQALGQGPEFLTYFQNEAQLDKSGLPSDRFFAERPEGSVSTLKIQRTQQEDSAVYLCASSLVGRDDSPLHFGNGTRLTVT.

This clonotype occurred a few times. The genes are TRBV15 and TRBJ2-7, with 9 nucleotides matching TRBD1. The CDR3 covers 14 residues. Germline-derived CDR1 and CDR2 are LNHNV and YYDKDF (reference sequence). The junction had 6 bases not matched to a gene; V was cut back by 5 bases and J by 4 bases. CDR3 loop: CATSVDRGLYEQYF. For the CDR3, the DNA is TGTGCCACCAGCGTCGACAGGGGGTTGTACGAGCAGTACTTC.

This clonotype has a count of ten or more. The chain combines TRBV28 with TRBJ1-1, with D unclear. The CDR3 totals 14 residues. Trimming took off 3 bases at V and 13 bases at J, with 21 bases between the two ends. Germline loops: CDR1 MDHEN, CDR2 SYDVKM. DNA of the CDR3: TGTGCCAGCAGTTTCAGCTCCACCCGTCGTGCCAGTTTCTTT. It yields the protein CASSFSSTRRASFF.

This clonotype was seen ten or more times. This sequence joins TRBV20-1 and TRBJ2-2; D unresolved. With 5 bases removed from V and 3 bases from J, the gap between germline ends came to 10 bases. Germline CDR1 and CDR2: DFQATT and SNEGSKA (reference sequence). CDR3 length equals 13 residues. This chain's CDR3 is CSALDRDTGELFF. The CDR3 coding sequence is TGCAGTGCTCTCGACCGGGACACCGGGGAGCTGTTTTTT.

This clonotype showed up many times. This chain joins TRBV15 and TRBJ2-3, with D possibly TRBD2 on 5 matching bases. Germline CDR1 and CDR2: LNHNV and YYDKDF (reference sequence). V lost 5 bases to trimming and J lost 0 bases, with 9 bases between them. This CDR3 is 14 amino acids long. This CDR3 is CATSRRGSTDTQYF. The CDR3 DNA reads as TGTGCCACCAGCCGGCGCGGGAGCACAGATACGCAGTATTTT. The variable domain in full, completed from reference TRBV15 and TRBJ2-3, reads DAMVIQNPRYQVTQFGKPVTLSCSQTLNHNVMYWYQQKSSQAPKLLFHYYDKDFNNEADTPDNFQSRRPNTSFCFLDIRSPGLGDTAMYLCATSRRGSTDTQYFGPGTRLTVL.

This clonotype occurred many times. This chain joins TRBV6-2 or TRBV6-3 and TRBJ2-1; D might be TRBD2 (7 bases). CDR3 length: 15 residues. With 10 bases removed from V and 0 bases from J, the gap between germline ends came to 16 bases. Germline V lookup: CDR1 MNHEY, CDR2 SVGEGT. The CDR3 reads CATLGGGSSYNEQFF. The CDR3 nucleotides are TGTGCCACCTTAGGGGGGGGGAGCTCCTACAATGAGCAGTTCTTC.